Below, 27 T cell receptor beta chains from the same sample are listed, as sequenced in a study of cytomegalovirus exposure and HLA in healthy donors. PCR amplification relied on 60 Vbeta primers (plus 13 Jbeta primers). Clones were sequenced by immunoSEQ multiplex PCR, and TCRdb holds only the in-frame ones, with some missing. This table has about 140,000 clones, 60% to 85% appearing once. Material for sequencing was PBMCs. The source of these receptors is a man in his forties in good health and CMV-seropositive.

This chain connects TRBV13 to TRBJ2-1; 7 bases match TRBD1. The trim removed 5 bases at V and 7 bases at J, leaving 11 bases unmatched. Germline loops: CDR1 PRHDT, CDR2 FYEKMQ (reference sequence). The CDR3 totals 15 residues. CDR3 region: CASSRPGTDLNEQFF. In nucleotides, the CDR3 is TGTGCCAGCAGCCGTCCCGGGACAGACCTAAATGAGCAGTTCTTC.

The V call is TRBV7-9, the J call TRBJ2-3, with TRBD1 identical over 9 bases. The CDR3 sequence is 19 residues long. V lost 5 bases and J lost 0; bases outside the gene matches: 15. Germline V CDR1 and CDR2: SEHNR, FQNEAQ (reference sequence). CDR3 residues: CASSPEKVTGGPSTDTQYF. Written as DNA, the CDR3 is TGTGCCAGCAGCCCCGAGAAAGTGACAGGGGGTCCTAGCACAGATACGCAGTATTTT.

J is TRBJ2-5 and V is TRBV18; perhaps TRBD1 as D (5 bases). Trimming took off 1 base at V and 3 bases at J, with 9 bases between the two ends. This CDR3 contains 14 residues. In germline, CDR1 is KGHSH, CDR2 LQKENI. CDR3 DNA sequence: TGTGCCAGCTCACCACAGAAGGGGAAAGAGACCCAGTACTTC. The encoded protein is CASSPQKGKETQYF.

The V gene is TRBV6-4, the J gene TRBJ1-1; no definite D call. V gave up 1 base and J gave up 2 bases, with 8 bases separating them. The CDR3 has 14 residues. Germline V gene sequence: CDR1 MRHNA, CDR2 SNTAGT. CDR3 loop: CASSDLQTNTEAFF. The DNA for the CDR3 is TGTGCCAGCAGTGACTTACAGACAAACACTGAAGCTTTCTTT.

The rearrangement links TRBV4-3 to TRBJ1-2, with no clear D. The CDR3 runs to 14 residues. The germline CDR1 and CDR2 sequences are LGHNA and YSLEER. Trimming stripped 0 bases from V and 3 bases from J, with 8 bases between. The CDR3 coding sequence is TGCGCCAGCAGCCAAGACCCACTAGACTATGGCTACACCTTC. This encodes CASSQDPLDYGYTF.

This chain links TRBV11-2 with TRBJ1-4; 7 nucleotides match TRBD1. Germline loops: CDR1 SGHAT, CDR2 FQNNGV. V was pared by 3 bases and J by 7 bases, with 11 bases of the junction left unmatched. There are 16 residues in the CDR3. The CDR3 region is CASSLVRGRGFEKLFF. CDR3 DNA: TGTGCCAGCAGCTTGGTTCGGGGCAGGGGGTTTGAAAAACTGTTTTTT.

CDR3 region: CASSVWGGQLRISDTQYF. The DNA for the CDR3 is TGTGCCAGCAGCGTCTGGGGGGGGCAGTTAAGGATTTCAGATACGCAGTATTTT. The J gene is TRBJ2-3, the V gene TRBV9; D perhaps matches TRBD2 (7 bases). V was pared by 2 bases and J by 4 bases, with 23 bases between. This CDR3 is built from 18 residues. Germline CDR1 reads SGDLS; CDR2 reads YYNGEE.

This chain joins TRBV9 and TRBJ2-1; D perhaps matches TRBD2 (7 bases). The CDR3 is 14 amino acids. V was trimmed by 7 bases and J by 7 bases, leaving 18 bases between them. CDR1 SGDLS and CDR2 YYNGEE come from the germline V gene. Here the CDR3 reads CASGGGGSRNEQFF. In nucleotides, the CDR3 is TGTGCCAGCGGTGGGGGGGGCTCTCGGAATGAGCAGTTCTTC.

The chain is built from TRBV19 and TRBJ1-5; maybe TRBD1 (6 bases). This CDR3 contains 14 residues. The V end was cut by 5 bases, the J end by 0 bases, with 8 bases between. The germline V gene has CDR1 LNHDA and CDR2 SQIVND (reference sequence). The CDR3 DNA reads TGTGCCAGTAGTCGGACAGATAGCAATCAGCCCCAGCATTTT. It translates to CASSRTDSNQPQHF.

The rearrangement joins TRBV2 to TRBJ1-6; D possibly corresponds to TRBD1 (6 bases). Germline V gives CDR1 SNHLY, CDR2 FYNNEI. This CDR3 region has 14 residues. Trimming left V 8 bases short and J 14 bases short, with 22 bases between. CDR3 sequence (DNA): TGTGCCAGCCAATTTTTAACACGCGAGGGGGCCCTCCACTTT. It codes for CASQFLTREGALHF.

This clone was picked up one time. The V gene is TRBV27, the J gene TRBJ2-1, with 13 bases aligning to TRBD2. The CDR3 runs 16 residues. J was trimmed by 9 bases and V by 4 bases; bases with no gene match: 9. The V gene's germline CDR1 is MNHEY and CDR2 SMNVEV (reference sequence). The DNA for the CDR3 is TGTGCCAGCAGTTCCCAACTAGCGGGGGGGCCGGGTGAGCAGTTCTTC. It codes for CASSSQLAGGPGEQFF.

This clone was seen a single time. The chain is built from TRBV28 and TRBJ1-1; 10 positions match TRBD1. Germline values: CDR1 MDHEN, CDR2 SYDVKM. J was trimmed by 6 bases and V by 6 bases; bases with no gene match: 10. This CDR3 region has 15 residues. This CDR3 is CASRISTGGYSEAFF. CDR3 in DNA: TGTGCCAGCAGAATCTCGACAGGGGGCTACTCTGAAGCTTTCTTT.

V gene TRBV27 combines with J gene TRBJ2-3, with TRBD1 as a possible D gene (5 bases). V was trimmed by 3 bases and J by 2 bases, leaving 6 bases between them. There are 13 residues in the CDR3. Germline CDR1 MNHEY, CDR2 SMNVEV (reference sequence). CDR3 sequence (DNA): TGTGCCAGCAGTTTGGGGCCCACAGATACGCAGTATTTT. Amino acid sequence: CASSLGPTDTQYF.

This clone was recorded only once. The chain has TRBV28 and TRBJ1-5; 12 bases match TRBD1. Germline CDR1 and CDR2: MDHEN and SYDVKM. The CDR3 contains 16 residues. Trimming at V came to 4 bases and at J to 6 bases, leaving 7 bases not matched to a gene. The CDR3 nucleotides are TGTGCCAGCAGTTCACTGGGACAGGGGGCCGGTCAGCCCCAGCATTTT. Its protein product is CASSSLGQGAGQPQHF.

The DNA for the CDR3 is TGTGCCATCAGTGCCCAGACAGGGTCTAACTACGAGCAGTACTTC. Its protein product is CAISAQTGSNYEQYF. The rearrangement links TRBV10-3 to TRBJ2-7; 7 bases align to TRBD1. Germline CDR1 reads ENHRY; CDR2 reads SYGVKD. The CDR3 is made up of 15 amino acids. J was trimmed by 3 bases and V by 4 bases; bases with no gene match: 9.

The V and J genes are TRBV5-6 and TRBJ1-3; TRBD1 agrees at 7 bases. V lost 2 bases and J lost 2; bases outside the gene matches: 7. Germline V gene data show CDR1 as SGHDT and CDR2 as YYEEEE. There are 16 residues in the CDR3. This chain's CDR3 is CASSLNRGLAGNTIYF. The CDR3 DNA reads TGTGCCAGCAGCTTAAACAGGGGTTTGGCTGGAAACACCATATATTTT.

This clone was recorded once. The chain recombines TRBV11-3 with TRBJ2-5; the D gene is possibly TRBD1 (5 bases). Trimming stripped 1 base from V and 5 bases from J, with 14 bases between. The CDR3 sequence is 15 residues long. CDR1 is SGHNT and CDR2 is YENEEA in the germline V gene. CDR3 residues: CASSLGQGFFETQYF. The CDR3 DNA is TGTGCCAGCAGCTTAGGCCAGGGATTCTTCGAGACCCAGTACTTC.

The chain couples TRBV6-5 to TRBJ2-2, with a tentative D call TRBD2 (6 bases). Per the germline V gene, CDR1 is MNHEY and CDR2 is SVGAGI. The CDR3 consists of 16 residues. Trimming stripped 0 bases from V and 6 bases from J, with 14 bases between. The CDR3 DNA follows: TGTGCCAGCAGTTACTCGAGGGTTGGAGGGGCCGGGGAGCTGTTTTTT. This codes for CASSYSRVGGAGELFF.

The chain combines TRBV5-1 with TRBJ2-2; TRBD1 matches at 7 bases. The germline CDR1 and CDR2 sequences are SGHRS and YFSETQ. The CDR3 totals 16 residues. J lost 1 base, V lost 3 bases, and 6 bases had no gene match. The CDR3 nucleotides are TGCGCCAGCAGCTCTCCGGGACAGATGAACACCGGGGAGCTGTTTTTT. The encoded protein is CASSSPGQMNTGELFF.

The count of this clone is one. The chain has TRBV19 and TRBJ2-7; 8 bases are a match to TRBD1. The CDR3 runs 16 residues. From germline, CDR1 is LNHDA and CDR2 SQIVND (reference sequence). V lost 5 bases and J lost 2; bases outside the gene matches: 11. The CDR3 DNA reads TGTGCCAGTAGTTCTACCCCTAAGGACAGGGCCTACGAGCAGTACTTC. Its protein is CASSSTPKDRAYEQYF.

The chain uses TRBV5-4 and TRBJ2-7; 7 bases map to TRBD1. The CDR3 has 14 amino acids. The ends lost 4 bases at V and 2 bases at J; junction bases unmatched: 6. Germline-derived CDR1 and CDR2 are SGHNT and YYREEE (reference sequence). CDR3: CASSPGDSAYEQYF. The CDR3 DNA follows: TGTGCCAGCAGCCCCGGGGACAGCGCCTACGAGCAGTACTTC.

In this sample, this clone turned up a few times. At the DNA level, this CDR3 is encoded by other sequences in the same sample as well. The chain uses TRBV5-1 and TRBJ2-7; D uncertain. Germline CDR1 reads SGHRS; CDR2 reads YFSETQ. V shed 0 bases and J shed 2 bases, with 9 bases lying between them. This CDR3 is built from 14 residues. The DNA for the CDR3 is TGCGCCAGCAGCTTGGTGGTCAGTCCCTACGAGCAGTACTTC. It encodes CASSLVVSPYEQYF.

This chain links TRBV13 with TRBJ1-3; TRBD1 is a possible D gene (5 bases). The germline V and J ends were trimmed by 6 bases and 4 bases, with 10 bases remaining between them. The CDR3 sequence is 13 residues long. The germline gives CDR1 PRHDT, CDR2 FYEKMQ (reference sequence). Here the CDR3 reads CASSRTIGNTIYF. CDR3 sequence (DNA): TGTGCCAGCAGTCGGACAATCGGAAACACCATATATTTT.

This clone appeared a few times. The rearrangement joins TRBV18 to TRBJ2-1; the D is unclear. Germline V lookup: CDR1 KGHSH, CDR2 LQKENI. There are 14 residues in the CDR3. The ends were cut back, 4 bases at V and 0 bases at J, with 7 bases in the middle. The CDR3 DNA sequence: TGTGCCAGCTCACTGGGCAGCTCCTACAATGAGCAGTTCTTC. Translating gives CASSLGSSYNEQFF.

There are a few counts of this clone. The chain has TRBV27 and TRBJ2-5, with a tentative D call TRBD1 (5 bases). The J call may be mistaken, given a closer DNA end match to TRBJ2-7. Germline V gene lookup returns CDR1 MNHEY and CDR2 SMNVEV (reference sequence). The CDR3 has 14 residues. Written as DNA, the CDR3 is TGTGCCAGCAGTCGTTCAGGGTTCTCCTACGAGCAGTACTTC. Translated: CASSRSGFSYEQYF.

The chain is built from TRBV5-4 and TRBJ2-4; the D gene is possibly TRBD2 (6 bases). Germline V CDR1 and CDR2: SGHNT, YYREEE (reference sequence). V lost 2 bases, J lost 9 bases, and 12 bases lay in between. CDR3 length: 13 amino acids. CDR3 nucleotides: TGTGCCAGCAGCTTCAGGCGGGAACTCATTCAGTACTTC. This sequence encodes CASSFRRELIQYF.

The chain couples TRBV7-9 to TRBJ2-7; D unclear. The CDR3 consists of 16 residues. V gave up 4 bases and J gave up 2 bases, with 18 bases separating them. CDR1 and CDR2 from the germline V gene are SEHNR and FQNEAQ (reference sequence). CDR3 sequence: CASSSTRVHSTYEQYF. CDR3 bases: TGTGCCAGCAGCTCTACCCGGGTCCACTCTACCTACGAGCAGTACTTC. The whole variable domain, remainder taken from reference TRBV7-9 and TRBJ2-7, is DTGVSQNPRHKITKRGQNVTFRCDPISEHNRLYWYRQTLGQGPEFLTYFQNEAQLEKSRLLSDRFSAERPKGSFSTLEIQRTEQGDSAMYLCASSSTRVHSTYEQYFGPGTRLTVT.